The rows below give T cell receptor beta chains drawn from one sample of a study of lymphopenia after photon versus proton radiotherapy. TCRdb keeps only in-frame clones here, not all; method: immunoSEQ multiplex PCR. The sample contains roughly 18,000 clones, about 88% of which appear only once. Sequenced here: peripheral blood, sampled from a patient treated with proton-based radiotherapy. All receptors come from a man aged 70-80 years with pancreatic cancer. Both conserved end residues are part of each CDR3. Each record gives: clone size, V gene, J gene, D gene, CDR3 DNA, CDR3 protein. A D gene is named only where the DNA matches it firmly. Some rows have no size entry. The others give once, few or many, or a class for an expanded clone.

.	TRBV5-5	TRBJ1-5	.	TGTGCCAGCAGCCTGGCCGGAAATCAGCCCCAGCATTTT	CASSLAGNQPQHF
.	TRBV18	TRBJ1-5	.	TGTGCCAGCTCCTTCCAGGGAGGCAGCAATCAGCCCCAGCATTTT	CASSFQGGSNQPQHF
.	TRBV6-1	TRBJ1-5	.	TGTGCCAGCAAGACAGTTTATAGCAATCAGCCCCAGCATTTT	CASKTVYSNQPQHF
.	TRBV30	TRBJ2-7	.	TGTGCCTGGAGAGGTAGGGGGACATACTCCTACGAGCAGTACTTC	CAWRGRGTYSYEQYF
.	TRBV21-1	TRBJ2-7	.	TGTGCCAGCAGAACAGGGGGCAAGAACGAGCAGTACTTC	CASRTGGKNEQYF
once	TRBV4-1	TRBJ1-5	TRBD1	TGCGCCAGCAGCCGACCCCTCGTTGGAACAGGGGCTAATCAGCCCCAGCATTTT	CASSRPLVGTGANQPQHF
few	TRBV5-5	TRBJ2-7	.	TGTGCCAGCAGCTTGGTGGGTTACGAGCAGTACTTC	CASSLVGYEQYF
.	TRBV30	TRBJ1-6	.	TGTGCCTGGAGTGTCAGCTTTGGCCTTAATTCACCCCTCCACTTT	CAWSVSFGLNSPLHF
once	TRBV7-6	TRBJ2-1	TRBD2	TGTGCCAGCAGCCCAAGGGGTAGCGGGGGAAACAATGAGCAGTTCTTC	CASSPRGSGGNNEQFF
.	TRBV6-1	TRBJ2-2	TRBD1	TGTGCCAGCAGTGGGTTGGGGACAGGGATGACCGGGGAGCTGTTTTTT	CASSGLGTGMTGELFF
.	TRBV5-1	TRBJ1-1	.	TGCGCCAGCAGCTTGGGAGGACTGGCGAACACTGAAGCTTTCTTT	CASSLGGLANTEAFF
.	TRBV4-1	TRBJ2-7	.	TGCGCCAGCAGCCAAGATTCCGGCAGGCCCTCCTACGAGCAGTACTTC	CASSQDSGRPSYEQYF
.	TRBV4-2	TRBJ2-1	TRBD2	TGTGCCAGCAGCCAAGATTACGGGACTAATTACAATGAGCAGTTCTTC	CASSQDYGTNYNEQFF
.	TRBV7-9	TRBJ2-1	TRBD2	TGTGCCAGCAGCCCACTAGGGACTAGCGGGTACAATGAGCAGTTCTTC	CASSPLGTSGYNEQFF
.	TRBV19	TRBJ2-1	.	TGTGCCAGTAGGGCCGCTTGGGGGCTCAACAATGAGCAGTTCTTC	CASRAAWGLNNEQFF
.	TRBV18	TRBJ2-3	.	TGTGCCAGTCGCCCTGGGGGTCTCACAGATACGCAGTATTTT	CASRPGGLTDTQYF
few	TRBV7-2	TRBJ2-1	TRBD2	TGTGCCAGCAGCTGGCCCCGTGGCGGGAGGGCGAGGAATGAGCAGTTCTTC	CASSWPRGGRARNEQFF
.	TRBV11-2	TRBJ1-3	.	TGTGCCAGCAGTCGAGAGGGGGAAAGTGGAAACACCATATATTTT	CASSREGESGNTIYF
.	TRBV29-1	TRBJ1-2	.	TGCAGCGCTGGGGAAACCGAGTATGGCTACACCTTC	CSAGETEYGYTF
.	TRBV7-2	TRBJ1-5	TRBD1	TGTGCCAGCAGCCTCCAGGACAGGGGATCACAGCCCCAGCATTTT	CASSLQDRGSQPQHF
.	TRBV19	TRBJ2-5	.	TGTGCCAGTAGCATGCCCGGGACGGAACAAGAGACCCAGTACTTC	CASSMPGTEQETQYF
.	TRBV12-2	TRBJ1-2	.	TGTGCAAGTCGCTTAGGTCTTCGAGGGAACCGGAACTATGGCTACACCTTC	CASRLGLRGNRNYGYTF
.	TRBV27	TRBJ1-1	.	TGTGCCAGCAGTCAACAGGGCCTGAACACTGAAGCTTTCTTT	CASSQQGLNTEAFF
few	TRBV5-4	TRBJ2-1	TRBD1	TGTGCCAGCAGCCTGAGGGCAGGGGGTAGTGAGCAGTTCTTC	CASSLRAGGSEQFF
.	TRBV9	TRBJ2-3	.	TGTGCCAGCAGCGTAGGCCAGTCAGATACGCAGTATTTT	CASSVGQSDTQYF
once	TRBV18	TRBJ2-7	.	TGTGCCAGCTCACCAGATGACAACTACGAGCAGTACTTC	CASSPDDNYEQYF